The next 10 T cell receptor beta chains were all read from a single sample in a study of shared clonotypes between healthy human individuals. Method: immunoSEQ multiplex PCR; TCRdb's copy keeps in-frame clones and lacks some. The sample contains more than 150,000 clones, roughly 70% of which appear only once. Sequenced material: memory CD4+ T cells sorted from blood. Subset noted: CD45RA-negative fraction. Source of these receptors: a man under 40 in good health.

The chain is built from TRBV10-3 and TRBJ2-1; TRBD1 aligns across 7 bases. V gave up 3 bases and J gave up 0 bases; unmatched junction bases: 8. The CDR3 has 17 residues. Germline CDR1 reads ENHRY; CDR2 reads SYGVKD. The CDR3 DNA sequence: TGTGCCATCAGTGACCCGCGACAGGGCAGCTCCTACAATGAGCAGTTCTTC. Translated: CAISDPRQGSSYNEQFF.

The genes are TRBV20-1 and TRBJ1-1; D unresolved. The germline V gene has CDR1 DFQATT and CDR2 SNEGSKA (reference sequence). The CDR3 length is 11 residues. V lost 0 bases and J lost 11, with 10 bases in between. CDR3 protein: CSARDGSKAFF. The DNA of the CDR3 is TGCAGTGCTAGAGACGGCTCGAAGGCTTTCTTT.

The chain combines TRBV4-3 with TRBJ1-3, with D hard to call. Germline CDR1 is LGHNA and CDR2 is YSLEER. The V end lost 0 bases, the J end lost 4 bases, and 4 bases lay between the germline ends. This CDR3 has 13 residues. The CDR3 is CASSQDFGNTIYF. CDR3 sequence (DNA): TGCGCCAGCAGCCAAGATTTCGGAAACACCATATATTTT.

The chain uses TRBV9 and TRBJ2-2; 13 nucleotides match TRBD2. After removal of 2 bases from V and 6 bases from J, the junction contained 7 bases not matched to a gene. Germline V gives CDR1 SGDLS, CDR2 YYNGEE. CDR3 length equals 17 residues. The CDR3 spells CASSVTGTSGTSGELFF. The CDR3 coding sequence is TGTGCCAGCAGCGTCACCGGGACTAGCGGGACCTCCGGGGAGCTGTTTTTT. Combining the CDR3 with reference TRBV9 and TRBJ2-2 gives the whole variable domain DSGVTQTPKHLITATGQRVTLRCSPRSGDLSVYWYQQSLDQGLQFLIQYYNGEERAKGNILERFSAQQFPDLHSELNLSSLELGDSALYFCASSVTGTSGTSGELFFGEGSRLTVL.

The chain links TRBV5-4 to TRBJ1-5, with 7 nucleotides matching TRBD1. From germline, CDR1 is SGHNT and CDR2 YYREEE (reference sequence). This CDR3 spans 15 amino acids. V was clipped by 4 bases and J by 2 bases; unmatched bases: 6. The CDR3 nucleotides are TGTGCCAGCAGCCCGGGAACAGGGGGCAATCAGCCCCAGCATTTT. As protein: CASSPGTGGNQPQHF.

This clone was counted a few times. The CDR3 coding sequence is TGTGCCAGCAGCCCCAGTGGCGGGAGAACTGGCACAGATACGCAGTATTTT. Its protein is CASSPSGGRTGTDTQYF. The rearrangement joins TRBV11-2 to TRBJ2-3; 7 nucleotides agree with TRBD2. The junction had 12 bases not matched to a gene; V was cut back by 5 bases and J by 1 base. CDR1 is SGHAT, CDR2 FQNNGV, per germline. The length of the CDR3 is 17 residues.

The chain couples TRBV2 to TRBJ2-3; D call uncertain. The germline V gene has CDR1 SNHLY and CDR2 FYNNEI. CDR3 length: 13 residues. V was cut by 6 bases and J by 2 bases, with 9 bases left in between. The CDR3 loop reads CASSGTHTDTQYF. CDR3 DNA: TGTGCCAGCAGCGGAACCCACACAGATACGCAGTATTTT.

The CDR3 DNA follows: TGTGCCAGCAGCCCCCGGACTAGCGGGACCGACACAGATACGCAGTATTTT. Its translation is CASSPRTSGTDTDTQYF. V and J are TRBV11-2 and TRBJ2-3; 12 bases map to TRBD2. Germline loops: CDR1 SGHAT, CDR2 FQNNGV. This CDR3 spans 17 amino acids. With 5 bases clipped from V and 2 bases from J, the junction kept 8 bases outside the gene matches.

This clone was picked up one time. The V call is TRBV7-2, the J call TRBJ2-1, with 11 bases aligning to TRBD2. The CDR3 runs to 16 residues. J lost 4 bases, V lost 5 bases, and 7 bases had no gene match. Germline V gene data show CDR1 as SGHTA and CDR2 as FQGNSA. The CDR3 spells CASSLVGTSGYNEQFF. The CDR3 nucleotides are TGTGCCAGCAGCCTCGTCGGGACTAGCGGATACAATGAGCAGTTCTTC.

This chain links TRBV11-3 with TRBJ2-3, with no clear D. The CDR3 totals 13 residues. Per germline, CDR1 SGHNT and CDR2 YENEEA. Trimming cost V 0 bases and J 6 bases, with 7 bases left between them. In DNA, the CDR3 is TGTGCCAGCAGCTTAGACCTCGCGGATACGCAGTATTTT. Its protein is CASSLDLADTQYF.